This TCR beta chain emerged from a study of cytomegalovirus exposure and HLA in healthy donors. The length of the CDR3 is 14 residues. Germline-derived CDR1 and CDR2 are LNHDA and SQIVND (reference sequence). Germline trimming cut 6 bases from V and 7 bases from J; bases unmatched to any gene: 7. The count of this clone is one. The PCR used 60 Vbeta and 13 Jbeta primers. TCRdb's table, derived via immunoSEQ multiplex PCR, lists solely in-frame clones and lacks some. The sample yields 150,000 or so clones, 74% seen once. This receptor was taken from a man aged 30 to 45 in good health and CMV-seronegative. Sequenced input: PBMCs. The V and J genes are TRBV19 and TRBJ1-5, with 9 bases fitting TRBD1. CDR3 sequence reads: CASSPGQGGQPQHF. The CDR3 DNA follows: TGTGCCAGTAGCCCGGGACAGGGAGGACAGCCCCAGCATTTT.